The 2 T cell receptor beta chains listed next were all sequenced from one sample in a study of blood T cell repertoires in COVID-19 (dated by TCRdb to about 2020). Library preparation employed the immunoSEQ multiplex PCR assay. TCRdb retrieved this table from immuneACCESS and kept in-frame rearrangements only. Not all clones are present; in checked studies, unresolved V genes account for under half, and no reason is known for the remainder. Present in this sample are more than 15,000 clones, over 85% of which were seen just once. 4.1% of the sample goes to the ten largest clones. The sample comprised peripheral blood. All receptors come from a woman aged 45-65 years with active COVID-19.

This rearrangement joins TRBV5-1 to TRBJ1-1, with TRBD1 matching over 8 bases. Germline CDR1 is SGHRS and CDR2 is YFSETQ. The CDR3 extends over 14 amino acids. The V gene end was trimmed by 0 bases and the J gene end by 8 bases; junction bases not matched to a gene: 6. CDR3 DNA: TGCGCCAGCAGCTTGGAGGGGACAGGCGAGGAAGCTTTCTTT. This sequence encodes CASSLEGTGEEAFF.

The chain couples TRBV2 to TRBJ2-3, with 8 bases identical to TRBD2. Trimming took 6 bases from V and 0 from J; bases not matched to a gene: 5. CDR1 is SNHLY, CDR2 FYNNEI, per germline. The CDR3 contains 15 residues. The CDR3 DNA reads TGTGCCAGCAGGGCGAGCGGGAGCAGCACAGATACGCAGTATTTT. It encodes CASRASGSSTDTQYF.